Sequencing of this TCR beta chain was carried out in a study of lymphopenia after photon versus proton radiotherapy. Study-wide results and limits: Post-nadir TCR diversity decline inversely tracked overall survival among those who died. Proton therapy kept repertoires fairly stable, unlike photons, which gained effector/memory cells. Only patients who died were analyzed for survival; proton advantage is unproven. Oligoclonal CD8+ Temra expansion after nadir drove photon patients' diversity drop.

The germline V gene has CDR1 LNHNV and CDR2 YYDKDF (reference sequence). The CDR3 runs to 18 residues. V was pared by 2 bases and J by 0 bases, with 17 bases between. Sequenced by immunoSEQ multiplex PCR; TCRdb stores in-frame clones only, minus some. The sample shows about 39,000 clones, 92% of them seen only once. About this clone itself: The antigen is not known.

Sequences were derived from peripheral blood, sampled from a patient treated with photon-based radiotherapy. The gene calls are TRBV15 and TRBJ1-3, with D perhaps TRBD1 (5 bases). The sequence was obtained from a man in his 60s with cholangiocarcinoma. CDR3 loop: CATSRPPGLTSSGNTIYF. The CDR3 DNA is TGTGCCACCAGCAGACCCCCGGGACTTACGAGCTCTGGAAACACCATATATTTT.